This TCR beta chain was recorded in a study of OX40 agonist ivuxolimab in advanced cancers. CDR1 LGHNT and CDR2 FRNRAP come from the germline V gene. The CDR3 length is 15 residues. Trimming at V came to 5 bases and at J to 2 bases, leaving 9 bases not matched to a gene. Systemic immunosuppression or autoimmune disease history was grounds to exclude patients. Sampled blood was obtained at baseline, cycle 4 day 1, and cycle 7 day 1. Using immunoSEQ multiplex PCR, the repertoire was profiled, and TCRdb retains in-frame clones only, with some absent. The table records some 94,000 clones, around 90% of them present only once. Details on this clone: Its antigen remains unidentified.

Study-level findings and limits: Among expanded peripheral T cells, antigen specificity went undetermined.

The V call is TRBV12-5, the J call TRBJ2-7; 7 bases agree with TRBD1. Sequences were derived from CD4+ or CD8+ T cells sorted from blood, sampled in a trial of the OX40 agonist ivuxolimab. This receptor was identified in an adult with an advanced solid tumor such as melanoma, head and neck, liver or kidney cancer. The CDR3 coding sequence is TGTGCTAGTGGTCTGAGCAGGGGGATACCCTACGAGCAGTACTTC. Amino acids: CASGLSRGIPYEQYF.